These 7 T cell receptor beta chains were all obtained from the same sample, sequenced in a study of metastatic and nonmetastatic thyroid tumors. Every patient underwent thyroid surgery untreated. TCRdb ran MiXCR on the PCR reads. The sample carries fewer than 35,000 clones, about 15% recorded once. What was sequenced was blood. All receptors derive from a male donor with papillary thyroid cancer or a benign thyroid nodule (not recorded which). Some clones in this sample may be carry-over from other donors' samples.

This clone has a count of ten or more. The CDR3 sequence is CAISESPGTGNHEQFF. CDR3 DNA: TGTGCCATCAGTGAGTCGCCAGGGACAGGGAACCATGAGCAGTTCTTC. The rearrangement links TRBV10-3 to TRBJ2-1; TRBD1 aligns across 9 bases. The CDR3 has 16 amino acids. The trim removed 0 bases at V and 8 bases at J, leaving 8 bases unmatched. CDR1 ENHRY and CDR2 SYGVKD come from the germline V gene.

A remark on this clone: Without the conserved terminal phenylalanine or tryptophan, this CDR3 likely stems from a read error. The CDR3 DNA follows: TGTGCCTGGAGTTTCTCAGGGAGGGTTGGCTACACCATC. Amino acid sequence: CAWSFSGRVGYTI. The chain uses TRBV30 and TRBJ1-2, with D tentatively TRBD1 (5 bases). Between the trimmed V and J ends, which lost 2 bases and 7 bases, there was a span of 14 bases. Germline CDR1 is GTSNPN and CDR2 is SVGIG (reference sequence). This CDR3 region has 13 residues.

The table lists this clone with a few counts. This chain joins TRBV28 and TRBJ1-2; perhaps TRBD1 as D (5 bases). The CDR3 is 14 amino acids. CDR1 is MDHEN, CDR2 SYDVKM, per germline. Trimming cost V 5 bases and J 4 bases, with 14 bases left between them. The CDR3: CASSASGGPYGYTF. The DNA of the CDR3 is TGTGCCAGCAGTGCAAGTGGGGGACCCTATGGCTACACCTTC.

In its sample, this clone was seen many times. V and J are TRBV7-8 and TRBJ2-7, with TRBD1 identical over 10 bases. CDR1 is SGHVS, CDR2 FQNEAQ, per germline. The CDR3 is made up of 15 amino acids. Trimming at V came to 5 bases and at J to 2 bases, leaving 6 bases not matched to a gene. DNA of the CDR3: TGTGCCAGCAGCCTCCGGGACAGGGGTGCCTACGAGCAGTACTTC. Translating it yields CASSLRDRGAYEQYF.

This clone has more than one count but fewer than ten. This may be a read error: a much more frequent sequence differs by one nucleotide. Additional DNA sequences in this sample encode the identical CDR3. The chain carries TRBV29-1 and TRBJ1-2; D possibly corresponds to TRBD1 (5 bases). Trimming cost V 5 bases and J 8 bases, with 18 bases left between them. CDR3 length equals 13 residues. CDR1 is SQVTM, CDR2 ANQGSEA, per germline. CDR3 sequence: CSVWGGPVSGYTF. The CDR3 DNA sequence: TGCAGCGTTTGGGGCGGTCCAGTATCCGGCTACACCTTC. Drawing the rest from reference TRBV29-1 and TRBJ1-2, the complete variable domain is SAVISQKPSRDICQRGTSLTIQCQVDSQVTMMFWYRQQPGQSLTLIATANQGSEATYESGFVIDKFPISRPNLTFSTLTVSNMSPEDSSIYLCSVWGGPVSGYTFGSGTRLTVV.

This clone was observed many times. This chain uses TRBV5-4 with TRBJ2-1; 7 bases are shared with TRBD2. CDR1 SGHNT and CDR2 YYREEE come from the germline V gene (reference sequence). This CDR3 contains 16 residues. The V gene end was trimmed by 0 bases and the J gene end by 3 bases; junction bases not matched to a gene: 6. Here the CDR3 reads CASSLEGGRNYNEQFF. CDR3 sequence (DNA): TGTGCCAGCAGCTTGGAGGGCGGGAGAAACTACAATGAGCAGTTCTTC.

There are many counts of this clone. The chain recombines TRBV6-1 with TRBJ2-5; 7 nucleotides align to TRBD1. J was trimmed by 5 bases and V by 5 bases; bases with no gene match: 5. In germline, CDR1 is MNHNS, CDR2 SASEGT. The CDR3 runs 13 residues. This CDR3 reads CASSSGQSETQYF. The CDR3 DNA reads TGTGCCAGCAGTTCGGGACAGTCGGAGACCCAGTACTTC.